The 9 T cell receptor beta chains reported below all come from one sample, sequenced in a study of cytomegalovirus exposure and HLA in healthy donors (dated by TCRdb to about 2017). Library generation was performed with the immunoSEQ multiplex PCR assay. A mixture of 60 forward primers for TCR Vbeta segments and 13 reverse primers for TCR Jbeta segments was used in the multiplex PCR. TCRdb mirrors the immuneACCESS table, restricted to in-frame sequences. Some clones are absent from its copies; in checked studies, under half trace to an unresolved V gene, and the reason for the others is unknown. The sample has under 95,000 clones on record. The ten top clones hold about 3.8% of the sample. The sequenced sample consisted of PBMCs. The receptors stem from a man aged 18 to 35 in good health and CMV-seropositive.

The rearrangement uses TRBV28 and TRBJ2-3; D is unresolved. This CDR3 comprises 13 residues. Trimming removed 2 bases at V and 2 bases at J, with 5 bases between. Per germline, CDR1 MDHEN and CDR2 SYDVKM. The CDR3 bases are TGTGCCAGCAGTTTAGGAGTCACAGATACGCAGTATTTT. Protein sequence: CASSLGVTDTQYF.

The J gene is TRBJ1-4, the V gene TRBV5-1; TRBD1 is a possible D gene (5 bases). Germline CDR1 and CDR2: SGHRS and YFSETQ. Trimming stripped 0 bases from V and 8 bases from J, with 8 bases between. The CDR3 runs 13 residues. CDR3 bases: TGCGCCAGCAGCTTGGCGGGGGAAGAAAAACTGTTTTTT. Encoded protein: CASSLAGEEKLFF.

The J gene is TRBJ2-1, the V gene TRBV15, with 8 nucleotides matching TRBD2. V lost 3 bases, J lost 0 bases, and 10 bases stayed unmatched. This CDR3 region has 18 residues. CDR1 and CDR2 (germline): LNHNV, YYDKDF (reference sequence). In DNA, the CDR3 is TGTGCCACCAGCAGTTTCGCAACCGGGACTAGCTCCTACAATGAGCAGTTCTTC. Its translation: CATSSFATGTSSYNEQFF.

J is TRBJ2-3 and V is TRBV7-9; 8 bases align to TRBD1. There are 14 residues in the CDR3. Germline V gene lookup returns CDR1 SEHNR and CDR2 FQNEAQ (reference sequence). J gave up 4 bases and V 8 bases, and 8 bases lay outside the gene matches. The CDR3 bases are TGTGCCAGCGGCCTTGACAGGGGACCAGATACGCAGTATTTT. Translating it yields CASGLDRGPDTQYF.

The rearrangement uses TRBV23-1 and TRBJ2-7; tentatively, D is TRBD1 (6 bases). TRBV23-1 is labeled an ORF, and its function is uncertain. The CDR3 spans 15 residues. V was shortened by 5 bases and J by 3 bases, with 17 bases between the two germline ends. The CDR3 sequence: CASSTRRDTNYEQYF. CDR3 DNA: TGCGCCAGCAGTACCCGCCGGGACACAAACTACGAGCAGTACTTC.

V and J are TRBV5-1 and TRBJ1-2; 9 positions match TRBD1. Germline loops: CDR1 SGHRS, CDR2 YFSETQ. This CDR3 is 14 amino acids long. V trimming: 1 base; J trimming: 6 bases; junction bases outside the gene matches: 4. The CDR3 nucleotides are TGCGCCAGCAGCTTGACAGGGGGCAAGGATGGCTACACCTTC. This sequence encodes CASSLTGGKDGYTF.

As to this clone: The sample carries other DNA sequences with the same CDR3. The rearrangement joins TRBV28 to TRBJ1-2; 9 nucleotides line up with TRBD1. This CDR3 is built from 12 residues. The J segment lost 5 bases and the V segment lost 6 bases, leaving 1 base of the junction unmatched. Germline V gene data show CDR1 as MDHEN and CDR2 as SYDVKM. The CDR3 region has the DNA TGTGCCAGCAGGACAGGGGGGTATGGCTACACCTTC. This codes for CASRTGGYGYTF.

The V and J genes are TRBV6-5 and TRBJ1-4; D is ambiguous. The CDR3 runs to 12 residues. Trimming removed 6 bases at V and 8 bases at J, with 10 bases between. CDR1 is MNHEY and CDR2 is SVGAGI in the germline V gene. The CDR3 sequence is CASRSTGEKLFF. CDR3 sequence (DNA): TGTGCCAGCAGATCGACGGGGGAAAAACTGTTTTTT.

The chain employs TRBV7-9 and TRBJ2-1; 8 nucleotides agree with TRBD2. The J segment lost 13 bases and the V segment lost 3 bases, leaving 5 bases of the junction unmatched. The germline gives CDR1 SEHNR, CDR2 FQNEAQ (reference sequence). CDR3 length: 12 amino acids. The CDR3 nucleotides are TGTGCCAGCAGCTTTCGGGAGGGGGAACAGTTCTTC. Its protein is CASSFREGEQFF.